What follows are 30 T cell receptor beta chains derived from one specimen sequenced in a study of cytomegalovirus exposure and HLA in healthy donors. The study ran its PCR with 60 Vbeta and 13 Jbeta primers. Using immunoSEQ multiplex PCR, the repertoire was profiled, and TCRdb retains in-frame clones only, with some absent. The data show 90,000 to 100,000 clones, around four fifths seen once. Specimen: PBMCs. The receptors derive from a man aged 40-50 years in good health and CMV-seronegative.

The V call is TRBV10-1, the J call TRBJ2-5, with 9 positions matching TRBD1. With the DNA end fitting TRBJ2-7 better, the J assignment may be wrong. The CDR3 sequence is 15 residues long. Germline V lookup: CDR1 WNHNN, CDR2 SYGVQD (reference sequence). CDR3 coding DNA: TGCGCCAGCAGTGAGTCTCGGGACAGGGTGAACGAGCAGTACTTC. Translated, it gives CASSESRDRVNEQYF.

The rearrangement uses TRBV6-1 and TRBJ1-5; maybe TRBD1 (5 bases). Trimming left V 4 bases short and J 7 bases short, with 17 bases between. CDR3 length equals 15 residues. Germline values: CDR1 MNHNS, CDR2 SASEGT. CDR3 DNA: TGTGCCAGCAGTGTCCTCCGGGACTTTAACCAGCCCCAGCATTTT. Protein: CASSVLRDFNQPQHF.

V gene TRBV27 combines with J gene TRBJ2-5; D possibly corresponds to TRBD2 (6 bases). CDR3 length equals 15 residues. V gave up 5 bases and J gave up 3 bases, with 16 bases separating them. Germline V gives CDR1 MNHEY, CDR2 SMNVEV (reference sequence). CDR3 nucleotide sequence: TGTGCCAGCAGTAGGTGGGGACTTAAAGAAGAGACCCAGTACTTC. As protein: CASSRWGLKEETQYF.

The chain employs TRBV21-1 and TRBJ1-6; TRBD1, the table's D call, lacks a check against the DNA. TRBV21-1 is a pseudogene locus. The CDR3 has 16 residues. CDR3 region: CASSKAPDRYNSPLHF. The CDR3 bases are TGTGCCAGCAGCAAAGCGCCGGACAGATATAATTCACCCCTCCACTTT.

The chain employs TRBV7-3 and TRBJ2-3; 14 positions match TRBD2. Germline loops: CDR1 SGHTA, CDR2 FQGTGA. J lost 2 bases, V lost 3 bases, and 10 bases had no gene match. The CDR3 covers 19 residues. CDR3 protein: CASSLIGTSGGLITDTQYF. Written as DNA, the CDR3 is TGTGCCAGCAGCTTGATCGGGACTAGCGGGGGCCTCATCACAGATACGCAGTATTTT.

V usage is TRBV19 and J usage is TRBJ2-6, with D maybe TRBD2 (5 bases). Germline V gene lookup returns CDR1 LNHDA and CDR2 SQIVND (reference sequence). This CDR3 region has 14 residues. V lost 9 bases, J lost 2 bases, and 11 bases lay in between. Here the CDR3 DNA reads TGTGCCAGCGCGGAGAGGGCTGGGGCCAACGTCCTGACTTTC. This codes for CASAERAGANVLTF.

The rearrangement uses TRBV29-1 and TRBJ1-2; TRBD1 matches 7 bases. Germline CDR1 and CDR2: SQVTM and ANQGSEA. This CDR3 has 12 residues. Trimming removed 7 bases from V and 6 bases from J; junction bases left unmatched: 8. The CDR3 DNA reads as TGCAGCGGTGGCGGGCAGGGGGATGGCTACACCTTC. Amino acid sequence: CSGGGQGDGYTF.

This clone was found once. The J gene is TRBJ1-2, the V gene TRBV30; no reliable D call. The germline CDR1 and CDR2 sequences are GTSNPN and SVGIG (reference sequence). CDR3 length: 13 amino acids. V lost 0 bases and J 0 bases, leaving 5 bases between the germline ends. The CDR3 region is CAWSVEANYGYTF. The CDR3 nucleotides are TGTGCCTGGAGTGTAGAGGCTAACTATGGCTACACCTTC.

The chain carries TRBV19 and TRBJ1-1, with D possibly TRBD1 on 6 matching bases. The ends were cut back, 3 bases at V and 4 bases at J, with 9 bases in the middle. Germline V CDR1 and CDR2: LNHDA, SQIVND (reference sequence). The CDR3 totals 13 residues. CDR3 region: CASSIQGSTEAFF. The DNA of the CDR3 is TGTGCCAGTAGTATTCAGGGGTCCACTGAAGCTTTCTTT.

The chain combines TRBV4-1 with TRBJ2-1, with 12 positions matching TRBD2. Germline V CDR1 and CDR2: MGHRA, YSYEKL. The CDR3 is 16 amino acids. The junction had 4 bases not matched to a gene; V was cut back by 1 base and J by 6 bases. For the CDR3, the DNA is TGCGCCAGCAGCCAAGGACTAGCGGGGGACTCCAATGAGCAGTTCTTC. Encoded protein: CASSQGLAGDSNEQFF.

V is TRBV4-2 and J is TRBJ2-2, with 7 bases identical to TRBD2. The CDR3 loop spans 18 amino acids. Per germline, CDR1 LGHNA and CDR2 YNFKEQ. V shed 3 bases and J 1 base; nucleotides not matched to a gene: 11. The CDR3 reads CASSQMFYGGRNTGELFF. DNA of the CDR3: TGTGCCAGCAGCCAGATGTTCTACGGCGGGAGGAACACCGGGGAGCTGTTTTTT.

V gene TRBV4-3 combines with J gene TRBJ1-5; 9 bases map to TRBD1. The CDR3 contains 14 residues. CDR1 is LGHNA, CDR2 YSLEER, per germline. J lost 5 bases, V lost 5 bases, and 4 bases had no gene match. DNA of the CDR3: TGCGCCAGCAGCACCCGACAGGGGGATCAGCCCCAGCATTTT. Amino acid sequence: CASSTRQGDQPQHF.

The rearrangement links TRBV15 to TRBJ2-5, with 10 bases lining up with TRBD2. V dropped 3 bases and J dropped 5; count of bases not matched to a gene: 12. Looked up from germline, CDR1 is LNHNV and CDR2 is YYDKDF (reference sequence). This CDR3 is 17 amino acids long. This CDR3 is CATSSPALAGVGETQYF. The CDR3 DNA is TGTGCCACCAGCAGTCCCGCGCTAGCGGGAGTAGGTGAGACCCAGTACTTC. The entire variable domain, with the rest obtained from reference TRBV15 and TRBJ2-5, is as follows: DAMVIQNPRYQVTQFGKPVTLSCSQTLNHNVMYWYQQKSSQAPKLLFHYYDKDFNNEADTPDNFQSRRPNTSFCFLDIRSPGLGDTAMYLCATSSPALAGVGETQYFGPGTRLLVL.

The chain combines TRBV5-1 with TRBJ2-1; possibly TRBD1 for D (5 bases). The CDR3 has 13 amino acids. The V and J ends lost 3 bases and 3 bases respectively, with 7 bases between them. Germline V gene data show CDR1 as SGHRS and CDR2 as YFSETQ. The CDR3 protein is CASSSDNYNEQFF. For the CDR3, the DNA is TGCGCCAGCAGCTCGGACAACTACAATGAGCAGTTCTTC.

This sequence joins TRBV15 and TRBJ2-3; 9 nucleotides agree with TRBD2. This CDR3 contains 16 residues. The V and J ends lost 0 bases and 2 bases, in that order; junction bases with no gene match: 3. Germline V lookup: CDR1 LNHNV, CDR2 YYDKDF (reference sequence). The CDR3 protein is CATSREAGGPTDTQYF. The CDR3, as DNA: TGTGCCACCAGCAGAGAGGCGGGGGGGCCCACAGATACGCAGTATTTT.

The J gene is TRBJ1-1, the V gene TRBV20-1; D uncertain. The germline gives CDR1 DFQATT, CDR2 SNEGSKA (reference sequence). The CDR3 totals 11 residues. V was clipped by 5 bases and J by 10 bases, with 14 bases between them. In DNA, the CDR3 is TGCAGTGCTCCGGACGGCGGGCCAGCTTTCTTT. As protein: CSAPDGGPAFF.

The CDR3 region has the DNA TGTGCCACCTCTACAAGGGGGACTAGCGAACGAGGGTTCTTC. It specifies CATSTRGTSERGFF. V is TRBV10-3 and J is TRBJ2-1, with 10 bases identical to TRBD2. CDR3 length: 14 amino acids. The germline V gene has CDR1 ENHRY and CDR2 SYGVKD. After removal of 10 bases from V and 15 bases from J, the junction contained 18 bases not matched to a gene.

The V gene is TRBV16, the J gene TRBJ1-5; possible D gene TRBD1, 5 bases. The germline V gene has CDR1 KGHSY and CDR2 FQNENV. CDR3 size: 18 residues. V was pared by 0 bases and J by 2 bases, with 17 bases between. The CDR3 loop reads CASSQSRRGRVGNQPQHF. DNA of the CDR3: TGTGCCAGCAGCCAATCGCGGAGGGGAAGAGTGGGCAATCAGCCCCAGCATTTT.

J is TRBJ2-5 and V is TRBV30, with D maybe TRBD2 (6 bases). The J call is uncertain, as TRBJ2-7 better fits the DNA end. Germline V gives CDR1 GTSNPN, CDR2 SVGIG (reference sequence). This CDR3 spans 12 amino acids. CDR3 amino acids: CAWSVGGDEQYF. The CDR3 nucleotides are TGTGCCTGGAGTGTAGGAGGGGACGAGCAGTACTTC.

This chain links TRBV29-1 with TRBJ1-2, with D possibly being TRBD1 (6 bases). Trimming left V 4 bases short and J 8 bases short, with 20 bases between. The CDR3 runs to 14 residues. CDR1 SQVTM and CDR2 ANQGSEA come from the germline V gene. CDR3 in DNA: TGCAGCGTTGTAGAAACAGGGCATTATAAGGGCTACACCTTC. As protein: CSVVETGHYKGYTF.

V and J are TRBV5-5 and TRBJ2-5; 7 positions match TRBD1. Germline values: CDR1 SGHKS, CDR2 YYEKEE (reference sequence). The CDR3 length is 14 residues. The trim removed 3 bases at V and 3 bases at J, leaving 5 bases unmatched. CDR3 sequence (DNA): TGTGCCAGCAGCTACTGGGACAGAGAAGAGACCCAGTACTTC. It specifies CASSYWDREETQYF.

For the CDR3, the DNA is TGTGCCAGCAGCTTGGCTCGGGGACAGGGCTCCTATAATTCACCCCTCCACTTT. Amino acid sequence: CASSLARGQGSYNSPLHF. This sequence joins TRBV5-6 and TRBJ1-6, with TRBD1 matching over 9 bases. The CDR3 runs 18 residues. In germline, CDR1 is SGHDT, CDR2 YYEEEE. Unmatched junction bases numbered 4, after V lost 0 bases and J lost 0 bases.

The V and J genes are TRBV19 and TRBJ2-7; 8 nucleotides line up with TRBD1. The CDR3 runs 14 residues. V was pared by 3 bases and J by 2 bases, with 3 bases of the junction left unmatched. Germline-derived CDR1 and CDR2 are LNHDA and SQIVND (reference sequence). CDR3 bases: TGTGCCAGTAGTATCCGGGACAGGCCCTACGAGCAGTACTTC. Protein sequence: CASSIRDRPYEQYF.

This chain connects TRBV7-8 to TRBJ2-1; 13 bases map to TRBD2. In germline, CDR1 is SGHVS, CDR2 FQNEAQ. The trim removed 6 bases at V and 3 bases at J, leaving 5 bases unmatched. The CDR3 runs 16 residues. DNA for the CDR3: TGTGCCAGCAGGGCCGGGACTAGCGGGATCTACAATGAGCAGTTCTTC. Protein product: CASRAGTSGIYNEQFF.

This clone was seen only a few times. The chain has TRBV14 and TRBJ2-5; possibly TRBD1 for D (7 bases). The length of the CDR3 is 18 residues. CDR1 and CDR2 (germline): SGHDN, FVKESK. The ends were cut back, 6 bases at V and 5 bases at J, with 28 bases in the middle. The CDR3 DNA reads TGTGCCAGCAGTCGTGACTCCCCGAGACTGTCAGGGGGGGAGACCCAGTACTTC. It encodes CASSRDSPRLSGGETQYF. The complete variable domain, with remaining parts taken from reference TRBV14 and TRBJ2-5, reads EAGVTQFPSHSVIEKGQTVTLRCDPISGHDNLYWYRRVMGKEIKFLLHFVKESKQDESGMPNNRFLAERTGGTYSTLKVQPAELEDSGVYFCASSRDSPRLSGGETQYFGPGTRLLVL.

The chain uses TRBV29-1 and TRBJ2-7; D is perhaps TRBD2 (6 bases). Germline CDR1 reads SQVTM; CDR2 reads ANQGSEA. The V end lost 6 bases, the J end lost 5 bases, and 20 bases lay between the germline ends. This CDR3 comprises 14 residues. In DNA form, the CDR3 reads TGCAGCGTGGGGACTTACTTCCAAGGGCACGAGCAGTACTTC. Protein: CSVGTYFQGHEQYF.

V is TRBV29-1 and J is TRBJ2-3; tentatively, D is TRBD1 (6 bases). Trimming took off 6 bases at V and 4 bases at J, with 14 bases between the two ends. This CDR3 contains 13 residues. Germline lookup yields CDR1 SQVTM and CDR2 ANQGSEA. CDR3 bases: TGCAGCGTGGAGAACAGGGTTCCAGATACGCAGTATTTT. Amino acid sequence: CSVENRVPDTQYF.

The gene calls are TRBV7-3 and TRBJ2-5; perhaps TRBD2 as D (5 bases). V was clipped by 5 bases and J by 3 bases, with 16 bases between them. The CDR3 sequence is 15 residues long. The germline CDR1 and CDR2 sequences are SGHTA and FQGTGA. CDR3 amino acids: CASSPRPGIEETQYF. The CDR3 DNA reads TGTGCCAGCAGCCCTCGCCCCGGGATCGAAGAGACCCAGTACTTC.

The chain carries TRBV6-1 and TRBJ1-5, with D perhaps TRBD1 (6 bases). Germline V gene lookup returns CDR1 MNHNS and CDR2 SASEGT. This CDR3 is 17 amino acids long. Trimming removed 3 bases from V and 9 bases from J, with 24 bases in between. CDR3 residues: CASSDGGYQGTRSPQHF. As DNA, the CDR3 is TGTGCCAGCAGTGATGGGGGCTATCAGGGGACCCGATCGCCCCAGCATTTT.

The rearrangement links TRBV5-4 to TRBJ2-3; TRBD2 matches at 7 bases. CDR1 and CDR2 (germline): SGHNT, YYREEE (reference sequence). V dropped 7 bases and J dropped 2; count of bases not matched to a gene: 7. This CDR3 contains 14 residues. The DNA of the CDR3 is TGTGCCAGCCGTATAGCGGGTTTCACAGATACGCAGTATTTT. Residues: CASRIAGFTDTQYF.